One sample yielded the 8 T cell receptor beta chains listed below, sequenced in a study of blood T cell repertoires in COVID-19. TCRdb's copy holds only in-frame clones and misses some; the assay was immunoSEQ multiplex PCR. Of about 92,000 clones in the sample, roughly 89% are singletons; the top ten hold around 19%. The sequenced material came from peripheral blood. The receptors originated from a woman in her sixties with COVID-19, enrolled during active disease.

This sequence joins TRBV28 and TRBJ1-5; possibly TRBD1 for D (6 bases). V lost 2 bases and J 2 bases, leaving 19 bases between the germline ends. The CDR3 length is 18 residues. In germline, CDR1 is MDHEN, CDR2 SYDVKM. The CDR3 nucleotides are TGTGCCAGCAGTTTAGAAGGCCGGGGGGCGTATGGCAATCAGCCCCAGCATTTT. It translates to CASSLEGRGAYGNQPQHF.

V and J are TRBV12-5 and TRBJ2-3; 10 bases map to TRBD2. V shed 0 bases and J 6 bases; nucleotides not matched to a gene: 6. The V gene's germline CDR1 is LGHNT and CDR2 FRNRAP. The CDR3 runs to 16 residues. CDR3 coding DNA: TGTGCTAGTGGTTTGGTACTAGCGGGGCCCTTCGATACGCAGTATTTT. This gives the protein CASGLVLAGPFDTQYF. Based on the CDR3 plus reference TRBV12-5 and TRBJ2-3, the full variable domain is DARVTQTPRHKVTEMGQEVTMRCQPILGHNTVFWYRQTMMQGLELLAYFRNRAPLDDSGMPKDRFSAEMPDATLATLKIQPSEPRDSAVYFCASGLVLAGPFDTQYFGPGTRLTVL.

This sequence joins TRBV15 and TRBJ1-2; perhaps TRBD1 as D (6 bases). The CDR3 consists of 14 residues. V dropped 4 bases and J dropped 2 bases, with 11 bases sitting between them. Germline values: CDR1 LNHNV, CDR2 YYDKDF (reference sequence). The CDR3 is CATSMDSSNYGYTF. The CDR3 nucleotides read TGTGCCACCAGCATGGACAGCTCCAACTATGGCTACACCTTC.

The rearrangement links TRBV10-3 to TRBJ2-5, with TRBD2 identical over 9 bases. The germline V gene encodes CDR1 ENHRY and CDR2 SYGVKD. After removal of 6 bases from V and 5 bases from J, the junction contained 7 bases not matched to a gene. The CDR3 sequence is 14 residues long. CDR3 sequence: CAIRASGETETQYF. CDR3 bases: TGTGCCATCAGGGCTAGCGGGGAAACGGAGACCCAGTACTTC.

This clone has a handful of counts. This chain links TRBV7-8 with TRBJ1-1; TRBD1 agrees at 10 bases. This CDR3 comprises 14 residues. The junction had 5 bases not matched to a gene; V was cut back by 5 bases and J by 5 bases. The germline V gene encodes CDR1 SGHVS and CDR2 FQNEAQ. This CDR3 reads CASSPAGQGTEAFF. CDR3 coding DNA: TGTGCCAGCAGCCCAGCGGGACAGGGGACTGAAGCTTTCTTT.

The chain carries TRBV12-3 or TRBV12-4 and TRBJ1-2; D unresolved. The CDR3 runs 12 residues. V lost 6 bases to trimming and J lost 3 bases, with 8 bases between them. Here the CDR3 reads CASSLRDYGYTF. CDR3 DNA sequence: TGTGCCAGCAGCTTACGGGACTATGGCTACACCTTC.

The chain has TRBV21-1 and TRBJ2-5; TRBD2 reflects the table's D call only, with no check against the DNA. TRBV21-1 is a known pseudogene. The CDR3 runs to 16 residues. The CDR3 protein is CASSIQHRDYQETQYF. The CDR3 nucleotides read TGTGCCAGCAGCATCCAACACCGGGACTACCAAGAGACCCAGTACTTC.

This sequence joins TRBV12-3 or TRBV12-4 and TRBJ1-1; weak D call: TRBD1 (6 bases). The V gene lost 6 bases and the J gene lost 1 base, with 9 bases spanning the gap. The CDR3 is made up of 13 amino acids. The CDR3 region has the DNA TGTGCCAGCAGAAAGACAGGGAACACTGAAGCTTTCTTT. Protein: CASRKTGNTEAFF.